This TCR beta chain was obtained from a study of shared clonotypes between healthy human individuals. Study-level information: For every donor, three CD4 naive, three CD4 memory, two CD8 naive and one CD8 memory plates were used.

Worth noting for this clone: The target antigen is unknown.

TCRdb's table, derived via immunoSEQ multiplex PCR, lists solely in-frame clones and lacks some. The sample has roughly 2,000,000 clones, about 95% seen once. This CDR3 spans 14 amino acids. The V segment lost 3 bases and the J segment 6 bases; nucleotides outside the gene matches: 8. Germline V gives CDR1 SGHRS, CDR2 YFSETQ. Study results and limitations: Among four donors, approximately 5% of naive CD4 clonotypes were found in common.

Naive CD8 cells lacked CD45RO and underwent positive selection for CCR7, leaving out terminally differentiated effector memory CD45RA+ cells. All donors were Caucasian adults living in Nashville, Tennessee. This receptor was obtained from a man aged 18-30 years in good health. V usage is TRBV5-1 and J usage is TRBJ1-1, with TRBD1 matching over 7 bases. Sequenced sample: naive CD8+ T cells sorted from blood. The CDR3 here is CASSYRQGISEAFF. Here the CDR3 DNA reads TGCGCCAGCAGCTATCGACAGGGAATCTCTGAAGCTTTCTTT.